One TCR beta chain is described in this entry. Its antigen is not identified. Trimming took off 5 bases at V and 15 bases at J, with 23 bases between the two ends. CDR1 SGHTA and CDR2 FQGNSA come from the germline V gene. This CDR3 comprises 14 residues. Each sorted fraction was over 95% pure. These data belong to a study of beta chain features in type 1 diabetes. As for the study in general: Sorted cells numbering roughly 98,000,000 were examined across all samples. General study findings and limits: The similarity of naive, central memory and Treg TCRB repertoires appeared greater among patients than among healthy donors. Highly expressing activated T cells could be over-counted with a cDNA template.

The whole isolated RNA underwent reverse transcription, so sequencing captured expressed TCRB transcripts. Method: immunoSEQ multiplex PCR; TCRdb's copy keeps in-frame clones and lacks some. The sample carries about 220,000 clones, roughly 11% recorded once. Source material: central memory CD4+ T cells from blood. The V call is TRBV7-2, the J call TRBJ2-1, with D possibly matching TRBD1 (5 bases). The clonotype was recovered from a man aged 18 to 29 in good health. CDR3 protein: CASSLRSGRVDPFF. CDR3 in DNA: TGTGCCAGCAGCCTAAGGTCGGGCAGGGTCGACCCGTTCTTC.